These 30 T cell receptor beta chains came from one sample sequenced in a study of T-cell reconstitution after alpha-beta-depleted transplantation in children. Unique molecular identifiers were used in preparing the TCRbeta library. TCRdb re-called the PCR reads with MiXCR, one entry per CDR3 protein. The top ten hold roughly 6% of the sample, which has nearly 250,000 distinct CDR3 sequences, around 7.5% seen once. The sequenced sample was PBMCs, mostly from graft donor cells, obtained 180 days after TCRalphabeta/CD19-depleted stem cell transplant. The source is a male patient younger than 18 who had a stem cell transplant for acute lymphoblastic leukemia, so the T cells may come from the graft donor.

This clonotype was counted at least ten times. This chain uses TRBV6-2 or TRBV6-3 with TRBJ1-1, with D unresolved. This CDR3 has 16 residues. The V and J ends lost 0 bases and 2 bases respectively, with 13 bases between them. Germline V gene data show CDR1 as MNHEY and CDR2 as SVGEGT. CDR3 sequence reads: CASSYSTWVINTEAFF. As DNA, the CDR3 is TGTGCCAGCAGTTACTCGACTTGGGTCATCAACACTGAAGCTTTCTTT.

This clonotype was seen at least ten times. CDR3 sequence reads: CSVIRGFSTYEQYF. The CDR3 nucleotides are TGCAGCGTTATACGGGGATTTTCTACCTACGAGCAGTACTTC. The chain joins TRBV29-1 to TRBJ2-7; D is perhaps TRBD2 (5 bases). The CDR3 extends over 14 amino acids. Germline loops: CDR1 SQVTM, CDR2 ANQGSEA. Trimming pared 5 bases from V and 2 bases from J, leaving 16 bases between.

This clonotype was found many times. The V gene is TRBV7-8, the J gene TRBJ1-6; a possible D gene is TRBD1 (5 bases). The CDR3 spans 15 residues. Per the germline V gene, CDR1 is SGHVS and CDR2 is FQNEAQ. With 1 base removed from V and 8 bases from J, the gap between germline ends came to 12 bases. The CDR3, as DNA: TGTGCCAGCAGCTTAGGGGGGGGAGGCTATTCACCCCTCCACTTT. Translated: CASSLGGGGYSPLHF.

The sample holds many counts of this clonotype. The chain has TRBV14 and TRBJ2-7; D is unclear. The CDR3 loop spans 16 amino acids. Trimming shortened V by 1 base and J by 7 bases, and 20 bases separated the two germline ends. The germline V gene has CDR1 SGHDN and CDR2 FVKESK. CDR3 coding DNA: TGTGCCAGCAGCCAAGTTTTCGGACCCCATGATACGGAGCAGTACTTC. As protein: CASSQVFGPHDTEQYF.

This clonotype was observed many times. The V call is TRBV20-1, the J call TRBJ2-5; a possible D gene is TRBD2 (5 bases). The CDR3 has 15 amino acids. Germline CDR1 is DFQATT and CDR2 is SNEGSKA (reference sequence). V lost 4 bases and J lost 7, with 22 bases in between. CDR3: CSATTRGRRLGTQYF. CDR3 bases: TGCAGTGCTACAACCCGAGGGCGGAGATTGGGGACCCAGTACTTC.

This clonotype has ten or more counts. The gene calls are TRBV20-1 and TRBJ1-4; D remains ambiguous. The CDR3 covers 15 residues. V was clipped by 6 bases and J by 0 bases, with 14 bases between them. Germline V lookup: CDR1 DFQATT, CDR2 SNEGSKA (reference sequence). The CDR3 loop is CSAPRQFATNEKLFF. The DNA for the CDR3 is TGCAGTGCACCACGTCAATTTGCAACTAATGAAAAACTGTTTTTT.

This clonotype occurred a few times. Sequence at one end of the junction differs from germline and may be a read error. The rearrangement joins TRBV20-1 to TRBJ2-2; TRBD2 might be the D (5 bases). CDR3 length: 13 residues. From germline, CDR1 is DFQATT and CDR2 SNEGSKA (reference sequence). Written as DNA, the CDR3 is TGCAGTGCCTGGACGAGGAACACCGGGGAGCCGTTTTTT. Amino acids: CSAWTRNTGEPFF.

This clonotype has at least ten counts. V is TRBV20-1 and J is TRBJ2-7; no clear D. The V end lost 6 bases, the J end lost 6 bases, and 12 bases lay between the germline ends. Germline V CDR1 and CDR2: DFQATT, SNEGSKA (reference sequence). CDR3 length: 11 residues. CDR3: CSAKELGEQYF. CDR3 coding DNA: TGCAGTGCGAAGGAACTGGGCGAGCAGTACTTC.

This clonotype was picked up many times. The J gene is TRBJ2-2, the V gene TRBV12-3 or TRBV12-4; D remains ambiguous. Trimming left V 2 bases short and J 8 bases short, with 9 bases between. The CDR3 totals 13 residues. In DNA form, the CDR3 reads TGTGCCAGCAGTTTATTATGGCAGGGGGAGCTGTTTTTT. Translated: CASSLLWQGELFF.

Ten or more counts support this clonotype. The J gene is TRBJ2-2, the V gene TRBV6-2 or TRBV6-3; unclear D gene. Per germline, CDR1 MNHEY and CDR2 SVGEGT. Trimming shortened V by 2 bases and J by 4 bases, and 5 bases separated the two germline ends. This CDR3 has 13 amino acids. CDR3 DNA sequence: TGTGCCAGCAGTTACGAGGTCACCGGGGAGCTGTTTTTT. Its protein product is CASSYEVTGELFF.

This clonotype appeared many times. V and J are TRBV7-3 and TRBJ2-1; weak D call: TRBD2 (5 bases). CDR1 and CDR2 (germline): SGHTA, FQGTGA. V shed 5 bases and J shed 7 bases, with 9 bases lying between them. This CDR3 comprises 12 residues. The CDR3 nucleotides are TGTGCCAGCAGCCTTACGGGGAATGAGCAGTTCTTC. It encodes CASSLTGNEQFF.

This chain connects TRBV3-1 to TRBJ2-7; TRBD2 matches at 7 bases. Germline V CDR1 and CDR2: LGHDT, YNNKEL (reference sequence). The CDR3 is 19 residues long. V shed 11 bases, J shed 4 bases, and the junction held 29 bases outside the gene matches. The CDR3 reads CACCPLYSTRQPGGYEQYF. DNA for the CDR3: TGTGCCTGCTGCCCTCTATACTCTACCCGGCAACCGGGGGGATACGAGCAGTACTTC.

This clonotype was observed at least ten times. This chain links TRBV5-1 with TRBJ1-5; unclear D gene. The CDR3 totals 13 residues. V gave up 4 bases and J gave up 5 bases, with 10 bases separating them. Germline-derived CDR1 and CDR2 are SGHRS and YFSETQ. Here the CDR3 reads CASSTTPDQPQHF. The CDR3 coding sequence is TGCGCCAGCAGCACGACACCAGATCAGCCCCAGCATTTT.

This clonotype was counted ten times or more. The CDR3 DNA sequence: TGTGCCAGCAGCCAGGAACTAGCGAATGAGCAGTTCTTC. Translated: CASSQELANEQFF. The chain carries TRBV4-2 and TRBJ2-1, with 7 nucleotides matching TRBD2. Germline V gene lookup returns CDR1 LGHNA and CDR2 YNFKEQ. The CDR3 runs to 13 residues. V lost 3 bases and J lost 7; bases outside the gene matches: 3.

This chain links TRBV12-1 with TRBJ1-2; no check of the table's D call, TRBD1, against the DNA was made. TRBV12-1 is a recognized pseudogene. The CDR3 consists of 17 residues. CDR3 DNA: TGTGCCATGAGCTTTGGGTCAGGGCAATTAGCTAACTATGGCTACACCTTC. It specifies CAMSFGSGQLANYGYTF.

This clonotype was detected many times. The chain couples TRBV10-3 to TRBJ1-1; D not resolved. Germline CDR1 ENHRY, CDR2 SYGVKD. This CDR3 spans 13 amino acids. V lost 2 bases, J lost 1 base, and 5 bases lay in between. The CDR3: CAISETENTEAFF. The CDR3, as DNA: TGTGCCATCAGTGAGACAGAGAACACTGAAGCTTTCTTT.

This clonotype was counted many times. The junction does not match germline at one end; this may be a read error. The CDR3 region has the DNA TGCGCCAGCAGCTTGGACTCCGGGACCAATCTTCACGAGCGGTACTTC. This codes for CASSLDSGTNLHERYF. V gene TRBV5-1 combines with J gene TRBJ2-7; D might be TRBD1 or TRBD2, each matching 5 bases. The CDR3 has 16 amino acids. Germline assignment: CDR1 SGHRS and CDR2 YFSETQ.

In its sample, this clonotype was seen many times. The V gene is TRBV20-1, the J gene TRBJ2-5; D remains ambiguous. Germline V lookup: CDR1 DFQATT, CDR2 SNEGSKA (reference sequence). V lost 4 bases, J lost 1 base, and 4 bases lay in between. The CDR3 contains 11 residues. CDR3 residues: CSATTQETQYF. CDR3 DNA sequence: TGCAGTGCTACCACCCAAGAGACCCAGTACTTC.

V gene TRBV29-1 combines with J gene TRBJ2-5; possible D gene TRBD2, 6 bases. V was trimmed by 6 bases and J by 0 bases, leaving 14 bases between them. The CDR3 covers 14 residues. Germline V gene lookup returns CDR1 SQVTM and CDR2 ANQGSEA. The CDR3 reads CSVQEGRYQETQYF. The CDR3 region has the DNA TGCAGCGTCCAGGAGGGCCGTTACCAAGAGACCCAGTACTTC.

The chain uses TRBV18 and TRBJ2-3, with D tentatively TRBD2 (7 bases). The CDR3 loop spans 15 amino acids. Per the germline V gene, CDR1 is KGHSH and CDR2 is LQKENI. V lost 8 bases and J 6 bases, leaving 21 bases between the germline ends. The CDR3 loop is CASTAVAGAPDTQYF. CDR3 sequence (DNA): TGTGCCAGCACCGCAGTCGCGGGGGCCCCCGATACGCAGTATTTT.

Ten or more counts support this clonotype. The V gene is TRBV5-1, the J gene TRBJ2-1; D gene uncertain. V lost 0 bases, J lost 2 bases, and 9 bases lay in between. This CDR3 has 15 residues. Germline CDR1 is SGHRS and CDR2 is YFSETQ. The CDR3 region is CASSLDGQAYNEQFF. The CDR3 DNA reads TGCGCCAGCAGCTTGGACGGGCAAGCCTACAATGAGCAGTTCTTC.

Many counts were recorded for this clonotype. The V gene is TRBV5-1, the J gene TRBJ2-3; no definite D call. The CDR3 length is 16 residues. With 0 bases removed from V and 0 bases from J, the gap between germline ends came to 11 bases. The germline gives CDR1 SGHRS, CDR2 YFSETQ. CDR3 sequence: CASSLAQISSTDTQYF. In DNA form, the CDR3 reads TGCGCCAGCAGCTTGGCACAGATTTCTAGCACAGATACGCAGTATTTT.

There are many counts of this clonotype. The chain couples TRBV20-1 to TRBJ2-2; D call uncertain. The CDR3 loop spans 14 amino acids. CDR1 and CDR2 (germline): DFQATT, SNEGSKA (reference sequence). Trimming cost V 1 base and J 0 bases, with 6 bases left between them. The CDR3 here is CSARVMPNTGELFF. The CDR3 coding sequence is TGCAGTGCTAGAGTTATGCCGAACACCGGGGAGCTGTTTTTT.

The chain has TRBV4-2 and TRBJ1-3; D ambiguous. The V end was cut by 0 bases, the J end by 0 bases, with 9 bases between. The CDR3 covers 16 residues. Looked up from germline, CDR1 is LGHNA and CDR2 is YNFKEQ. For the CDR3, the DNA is TGTGCCAGCAGCCAAGATAGGCCAGCCTCTGGAAACACCATATATTTT. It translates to CASSQDRPASGNTIYF.

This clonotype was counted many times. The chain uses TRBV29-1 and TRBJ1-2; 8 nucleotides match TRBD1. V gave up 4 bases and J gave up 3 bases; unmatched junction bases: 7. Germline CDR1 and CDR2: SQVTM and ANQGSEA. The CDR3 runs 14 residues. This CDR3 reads CSVGWTGRDYGYTF. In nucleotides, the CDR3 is TGCAGCGTTGGCTGGACAGGGAGGGACTATGGCTACACCTTC.

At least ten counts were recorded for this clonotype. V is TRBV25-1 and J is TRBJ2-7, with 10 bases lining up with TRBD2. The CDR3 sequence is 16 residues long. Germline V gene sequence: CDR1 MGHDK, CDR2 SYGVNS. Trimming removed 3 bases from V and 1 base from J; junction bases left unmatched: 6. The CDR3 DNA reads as TGTGCCAGCAGTGAGAGGCTAGCGGGGGTTTCCTACGAGCAGTACTTC. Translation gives CASSERLAGVSYEQYF.

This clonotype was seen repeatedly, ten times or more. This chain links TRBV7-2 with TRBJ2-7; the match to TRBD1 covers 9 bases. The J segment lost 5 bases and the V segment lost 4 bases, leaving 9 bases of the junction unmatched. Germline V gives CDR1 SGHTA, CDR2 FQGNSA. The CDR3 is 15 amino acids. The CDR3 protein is CASSSKPGQGHEQYF. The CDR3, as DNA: TGTGCCAGCAGCTCAAAGCCGGGACAGGGCCACGAGCAGTACTTC.

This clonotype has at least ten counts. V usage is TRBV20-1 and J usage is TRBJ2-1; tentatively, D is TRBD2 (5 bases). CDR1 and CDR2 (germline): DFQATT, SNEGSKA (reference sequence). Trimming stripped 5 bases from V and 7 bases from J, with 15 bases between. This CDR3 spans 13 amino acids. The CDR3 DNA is TGCAGTGCTTCCACACTAGTCGGGAATGAGCAGTTCTTC. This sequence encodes CSASTLVGNEQFF.

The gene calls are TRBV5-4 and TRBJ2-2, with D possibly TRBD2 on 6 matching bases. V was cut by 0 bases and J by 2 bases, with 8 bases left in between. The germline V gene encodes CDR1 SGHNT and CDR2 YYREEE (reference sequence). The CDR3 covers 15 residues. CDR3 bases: TGTGCCAGCAGCTTGGAGGCGGGAAACACCGGGGAGCTGTTTTTT. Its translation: CASSLEAGNTGELFF.

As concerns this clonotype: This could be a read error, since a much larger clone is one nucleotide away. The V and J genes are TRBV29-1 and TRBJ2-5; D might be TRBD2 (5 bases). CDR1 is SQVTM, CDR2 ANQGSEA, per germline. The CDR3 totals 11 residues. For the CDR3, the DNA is TGCGGCGGGCAGGCGCAAGAGACCCAGTACTTC. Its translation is CGGQAQETQYF.